This record covers a single T cell receptor (beta chain). This specimen comes from a study of T-cell memory formation after mild COVID-19. For the study at large: TCR clusters were mostly confined to one donor each.

TCRdb recomputed calls from the 5' RACE reads with MiXCR, one row per CDR3 protein. The data show more than 450,000 distinct CDR3 sequences, more than 15% seen once. This TCR was recovered from an adult woman who had mild COVID-19 (a few samples of this study predate the infection). Cell type and time point are not known. Sequenced material: PBMCs or a T cell subset sorted from them (not recorded which).

The CDR3 loop is CASSQSKGASTDTQYF. The CDR3 DNA follows: TGCGCCAGCAGCCAGTCAAAGGGGGCCAGCACAGATACGCAGTATTTT. The chain couples TRBV4-3 to TRBJ2-3; TRBD1 matches 7 bases. The germline V gene has CDR1 LGHNA and CDR2 YSLEER. With V trimmed by 3 bases and J by 0 bases, 6 bases remained unmatched. The CDR3 runs to 16 residues.